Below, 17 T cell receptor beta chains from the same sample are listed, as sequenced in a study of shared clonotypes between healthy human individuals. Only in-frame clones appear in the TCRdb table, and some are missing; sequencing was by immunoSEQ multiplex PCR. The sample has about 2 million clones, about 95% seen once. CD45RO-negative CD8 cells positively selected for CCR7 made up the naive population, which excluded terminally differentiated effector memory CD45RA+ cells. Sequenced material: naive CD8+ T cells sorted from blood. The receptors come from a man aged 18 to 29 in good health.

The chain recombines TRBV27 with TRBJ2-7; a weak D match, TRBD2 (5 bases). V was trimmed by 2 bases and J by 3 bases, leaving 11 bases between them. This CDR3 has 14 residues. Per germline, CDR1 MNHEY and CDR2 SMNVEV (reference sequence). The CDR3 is CASSLLADYYEQYF. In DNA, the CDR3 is TGTGCCAGCAGTTTACTCGCCGACTACTACGAGCAGTACTTC.

The CDR3 coding sequence is TGTGCCAGCAGCGTAGTAGCCCGGGGTAGCGGGGGGGGCACAGATACGCAGTATTTT. Its protein is CASSVVARGSGGGTDTQYF. This chain links TRBV9 with TRBJ2-3, with 11 nucleotides matching TRBD2. This CDR3 comprises 19 residues. V lost 0 bases and J lost 1; bases outside the gene matches: 10. The germline V gene encodes CDR1 SGDLS and CDR2 YYNGEE.

The CDR3 sequence is CASSDDSGGINEQFF. In nucleotides, the CDR3 is TGCGCCAGCAGCGACGATAGCGGGGGAATCAATGAGCAGTTCTTC. This chain connects TRBV5-1 to TRBJ2-1, with 9 bases aligning to TRBD2. V lost 4 bases, J lost 6 bases, and 8 bases stayed unmatched. The germline V gene has CDR1 SGHRS and CDR2 YFSETQ. The CDR3 runs to 15 residues.

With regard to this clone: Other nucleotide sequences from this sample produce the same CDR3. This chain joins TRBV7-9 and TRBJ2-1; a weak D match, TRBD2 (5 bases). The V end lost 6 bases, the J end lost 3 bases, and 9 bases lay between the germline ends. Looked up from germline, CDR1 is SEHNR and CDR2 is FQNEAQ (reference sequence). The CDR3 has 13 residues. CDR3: CASSTTSYNEQFF. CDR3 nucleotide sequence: TGTGCCAGCAGTACCACTAGCTACAATGAGCAGTTCTTC. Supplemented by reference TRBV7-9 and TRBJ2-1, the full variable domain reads DTGVSQNPRHKITKRGQNVTFRCDPISEHNRLYWYRQTLGQGPEFLTYFQNEAQLEKSRLLSDRFSAERPKGSFSTLEIQRTEQGDSAMYLCASSTTSYNEQFFGPGTRLTVL.

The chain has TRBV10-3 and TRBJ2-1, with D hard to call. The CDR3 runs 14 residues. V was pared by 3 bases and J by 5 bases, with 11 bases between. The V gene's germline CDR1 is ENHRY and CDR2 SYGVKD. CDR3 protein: CAISDPRTNNEQFF. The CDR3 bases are TGTGCCATCAGTGACCCCCGGACCAACAATGAGCAGTTCTTC.

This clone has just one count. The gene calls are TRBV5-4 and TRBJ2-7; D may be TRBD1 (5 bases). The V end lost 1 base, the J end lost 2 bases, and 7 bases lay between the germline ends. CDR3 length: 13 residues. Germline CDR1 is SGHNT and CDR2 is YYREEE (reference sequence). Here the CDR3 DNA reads TGTGCCAGCAGCTTGTTAGGGGCCTACGAGCAGTACTTC. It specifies CASSLLGAYEQYF.

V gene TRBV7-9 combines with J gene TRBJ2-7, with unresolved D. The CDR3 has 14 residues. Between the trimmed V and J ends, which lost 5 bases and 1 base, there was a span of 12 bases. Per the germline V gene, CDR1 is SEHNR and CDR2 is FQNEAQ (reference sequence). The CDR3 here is CASSPNEPSYEQYF. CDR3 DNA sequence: TGTGCCAGCAGCCCAAACGAACCGTCCTACGAGCAGTACTTC.

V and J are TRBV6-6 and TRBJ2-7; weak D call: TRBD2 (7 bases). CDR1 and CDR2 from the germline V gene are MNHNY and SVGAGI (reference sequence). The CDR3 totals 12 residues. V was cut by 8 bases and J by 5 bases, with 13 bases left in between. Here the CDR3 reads CASLGGADEQYF. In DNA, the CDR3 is TGTGCCAGCCTTGGGGGGGCCGACGAGCAGTACTTC.

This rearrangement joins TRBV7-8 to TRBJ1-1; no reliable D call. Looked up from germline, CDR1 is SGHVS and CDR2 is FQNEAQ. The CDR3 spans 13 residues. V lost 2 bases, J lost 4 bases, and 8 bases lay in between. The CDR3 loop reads CASSLFPATEAFF. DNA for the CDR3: TGTGCCAGCAGCTTATTTCCGGCCACTGAAGCTTTCTTT.

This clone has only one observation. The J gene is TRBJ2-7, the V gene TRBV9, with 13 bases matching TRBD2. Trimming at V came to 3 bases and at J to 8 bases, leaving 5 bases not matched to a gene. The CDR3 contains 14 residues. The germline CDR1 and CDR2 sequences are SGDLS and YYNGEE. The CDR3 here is CASSAGTSGNKQYF. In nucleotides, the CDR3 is TGTGCCAGCAGCGCGGGGACTAGCGGGAACAAGCAGTACTTC.

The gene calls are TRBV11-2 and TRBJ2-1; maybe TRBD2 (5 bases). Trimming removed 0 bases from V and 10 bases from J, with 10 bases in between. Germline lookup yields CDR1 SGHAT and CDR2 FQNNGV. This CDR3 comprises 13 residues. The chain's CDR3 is CASSLDWGDEQFF. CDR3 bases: TGTGCCAGCAGCTTAGATTGGGGAGACGAGCAGTTCTTC. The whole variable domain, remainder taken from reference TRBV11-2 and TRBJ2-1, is EAGVAQSPRYKIIEKRQSVAFWCNPISGHATLYWYQQILGQGPKLLIQFQNNGVVDDSQLPKDRFSAERLKGVDSTLKIQPAKLEDSAVYLCASSLDWGDEQFFGPGTRLTVL.

CDR3 loop: CASSRAGVGYGETQYF. The DNA for the CDR3 is TGTGCCAGCAGCCGAGCGGGGGTTGGGTACGGAGAGACCCAGTACTTC. V gene TRBV7-3 combines with J gene TRBJ2-5; 8 bases agree with TRBD2. The germline V gene encodes CDR1 SGHTA and CDR2 FQGTGA. The CDR3 runs to 16 residues. V lost 5 bases and J lost 4; bases outside the gene matches: 12.

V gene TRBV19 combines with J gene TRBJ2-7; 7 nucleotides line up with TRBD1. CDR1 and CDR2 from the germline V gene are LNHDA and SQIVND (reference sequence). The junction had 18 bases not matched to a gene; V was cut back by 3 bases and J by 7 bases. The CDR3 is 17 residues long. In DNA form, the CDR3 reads TGTGCCAGTAGTATCCTCCCCCAGGGGGAACCCTCTGGGGAGCAGTACTTC. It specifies CASSILPQGEPSGEQYF.

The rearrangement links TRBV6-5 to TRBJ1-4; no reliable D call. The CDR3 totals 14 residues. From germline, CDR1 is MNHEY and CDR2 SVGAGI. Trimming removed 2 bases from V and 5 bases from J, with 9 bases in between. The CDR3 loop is CASSYNLGNEKLFF. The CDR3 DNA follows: TGTGCCAGCAGTTACAATTTAGGGAATGAAAAACTGTTTTTT.

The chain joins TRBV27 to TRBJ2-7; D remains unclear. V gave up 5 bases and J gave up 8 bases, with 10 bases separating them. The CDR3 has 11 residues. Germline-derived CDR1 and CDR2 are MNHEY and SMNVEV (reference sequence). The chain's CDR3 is CASSAGVQQYF. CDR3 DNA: TGTGCCAGCAGTGCAGGTGTTCAGCAGTACTTC.

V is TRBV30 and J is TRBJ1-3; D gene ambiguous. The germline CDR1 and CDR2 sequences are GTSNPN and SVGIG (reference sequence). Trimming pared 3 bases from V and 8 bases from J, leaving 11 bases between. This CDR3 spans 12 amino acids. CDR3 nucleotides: TGTGCCTGGAGAGTACAGACCGACACCATATATTTT. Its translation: CAWRVQTDTIYF.

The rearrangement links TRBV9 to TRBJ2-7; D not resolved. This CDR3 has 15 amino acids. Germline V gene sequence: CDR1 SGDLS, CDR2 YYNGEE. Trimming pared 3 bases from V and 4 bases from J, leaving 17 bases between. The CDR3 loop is CASSAGPTMGYEQYF. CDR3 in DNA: TGTGCCAGCAGCGCTGGTCCTACCATGGGGTACGAGCAGTACTTC.